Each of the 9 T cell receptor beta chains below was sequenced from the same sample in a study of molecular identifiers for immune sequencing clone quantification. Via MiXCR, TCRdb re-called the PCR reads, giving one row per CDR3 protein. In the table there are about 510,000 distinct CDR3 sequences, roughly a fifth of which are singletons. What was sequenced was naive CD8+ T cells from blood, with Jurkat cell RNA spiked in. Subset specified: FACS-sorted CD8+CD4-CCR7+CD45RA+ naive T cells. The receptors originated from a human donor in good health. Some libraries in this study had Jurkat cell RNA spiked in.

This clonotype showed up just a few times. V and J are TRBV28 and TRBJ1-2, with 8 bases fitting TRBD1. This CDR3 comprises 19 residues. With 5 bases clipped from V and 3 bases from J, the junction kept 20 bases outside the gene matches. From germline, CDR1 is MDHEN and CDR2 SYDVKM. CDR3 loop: CASSLPPGTGLSEHYGYTF. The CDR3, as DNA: TGTGCCAGCAGTCTACCCCCCGGGACAGGTCTTTCTGAACACTATGGCTACACCTTC.

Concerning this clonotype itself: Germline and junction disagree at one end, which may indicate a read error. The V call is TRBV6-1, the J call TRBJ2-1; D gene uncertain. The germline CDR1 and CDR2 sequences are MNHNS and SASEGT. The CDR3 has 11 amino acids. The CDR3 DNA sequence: TGTGCCGGCAGTGAAGCTTGGAATCCGGTCTTC. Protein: CAGSEAWNPVF.

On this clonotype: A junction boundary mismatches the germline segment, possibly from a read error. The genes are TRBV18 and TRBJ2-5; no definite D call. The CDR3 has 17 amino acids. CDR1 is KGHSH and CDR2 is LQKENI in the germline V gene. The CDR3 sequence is CASSPSIPWTNQGTQYF. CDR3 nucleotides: TGTGCCAGCTCACCTTCCATTCCGTGGACCAACCAAGGGACCCAGTACTTC.

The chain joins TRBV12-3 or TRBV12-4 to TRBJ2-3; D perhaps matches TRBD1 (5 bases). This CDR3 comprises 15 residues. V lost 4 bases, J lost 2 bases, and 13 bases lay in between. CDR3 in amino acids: CASSYHRMITDTQYF. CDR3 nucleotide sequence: TGTGCCAGCAGTTATCACAGGATGATCACAGATACGCAGTATTTT.

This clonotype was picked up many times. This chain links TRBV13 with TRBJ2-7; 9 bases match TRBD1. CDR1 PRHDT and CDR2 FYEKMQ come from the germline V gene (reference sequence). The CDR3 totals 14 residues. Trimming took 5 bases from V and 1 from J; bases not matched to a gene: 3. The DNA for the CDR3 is TGTGCCAGCAGCACGGGACAGGGATCCTACGAGCAGTACTTC. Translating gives CASSTGQGSYEQYF.

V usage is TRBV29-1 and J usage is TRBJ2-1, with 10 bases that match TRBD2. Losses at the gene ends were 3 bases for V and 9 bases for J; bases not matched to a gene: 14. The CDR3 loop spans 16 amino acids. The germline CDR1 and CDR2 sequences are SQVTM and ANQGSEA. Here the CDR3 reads CSVDGVAGGRWSEQFF. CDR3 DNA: TGCAGCGTTGACGGGGTAGCGGGAGGTCGATGGAGTGAGCAGTTCTTC.

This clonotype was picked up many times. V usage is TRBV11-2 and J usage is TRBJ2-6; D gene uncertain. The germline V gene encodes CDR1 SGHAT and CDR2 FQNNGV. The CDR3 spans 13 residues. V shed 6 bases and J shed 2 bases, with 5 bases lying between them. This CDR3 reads CASSSAGANVLTF. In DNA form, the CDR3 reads TGTGCCAGCAGTTCGGCTGGGGCCAACGTCCTGACTTTC. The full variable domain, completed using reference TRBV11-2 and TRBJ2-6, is EAGVAQSPRYKIIEKRQSVAFWCNPISGHATLYWYQQILGQGPKLLIQFQNNGVVDDSQLPKDRFSAERLKGVDSTLKIQPAKLEDSAVYLCASSSAGANVLTFGAGSRLTVL.

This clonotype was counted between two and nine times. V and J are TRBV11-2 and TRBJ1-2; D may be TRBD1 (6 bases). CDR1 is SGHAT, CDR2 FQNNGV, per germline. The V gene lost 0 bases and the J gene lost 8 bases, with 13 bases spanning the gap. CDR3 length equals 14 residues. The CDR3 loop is CASSLEWTVGGYTF. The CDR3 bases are TGTGCCAGCAGCTTAGAGTGGACAGTTGGCGGCTACACCTTC. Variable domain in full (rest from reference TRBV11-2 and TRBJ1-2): EAGVAQSPRYKIIEKRQSVAFWCNPISGHATLYWYQQILGQGPKLLIQFQNNGVVDDSQLPKDRFSAERLKGVDSTLKIQPAKLEDSAVYLCASSLEWTVGGYTFGSGTRLTVV.

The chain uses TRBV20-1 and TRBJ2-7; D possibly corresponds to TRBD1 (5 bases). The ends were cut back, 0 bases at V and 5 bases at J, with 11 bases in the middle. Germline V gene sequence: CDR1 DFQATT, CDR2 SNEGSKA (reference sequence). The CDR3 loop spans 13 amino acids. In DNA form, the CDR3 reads TGCAGTGCTAGAGATCTTCCCAGGGACGAGCAGTACTTC. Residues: CSARDLPRDEQYF.